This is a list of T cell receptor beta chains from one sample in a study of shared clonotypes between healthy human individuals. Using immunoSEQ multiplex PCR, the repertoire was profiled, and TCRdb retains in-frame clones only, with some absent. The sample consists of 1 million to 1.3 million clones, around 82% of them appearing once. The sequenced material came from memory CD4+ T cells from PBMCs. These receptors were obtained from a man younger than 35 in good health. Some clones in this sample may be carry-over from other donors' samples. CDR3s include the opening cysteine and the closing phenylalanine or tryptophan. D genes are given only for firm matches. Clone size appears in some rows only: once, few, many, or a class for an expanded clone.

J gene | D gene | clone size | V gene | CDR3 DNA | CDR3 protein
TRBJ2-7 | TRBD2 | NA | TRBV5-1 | TGCGCCAGCAGCTTGGAACTAGCGGGAGGGGGCGAGCAGTACTTC | CASSLELAGGGEQYF
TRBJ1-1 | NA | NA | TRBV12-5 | TGTGCTAGTGGTTTGGGGTCGGACACTGAAGCTTTCTTT | CASGLGSDTEAFF
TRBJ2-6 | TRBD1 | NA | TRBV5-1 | TGCGCCAGCAGCCAAAGGACAGGGGCGATATCTGGGGCCAACGTCCTGACTTTC | CASSQRTGAISGANVLTF
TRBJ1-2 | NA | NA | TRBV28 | TGTGCCAGCAGTTCCCCGACAGGTATTGGCTACACCTTC | CASSSPTGIGYTF
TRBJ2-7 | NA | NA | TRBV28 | TGTGCCAGCAGACCCCGGGACGCCAGCTCCTACGAGCAGTACTTC | CASRPRDASSYEQYF
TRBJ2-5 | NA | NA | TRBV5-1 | TGCGCCAGCAGCTCCGGCGGGGAAGAGACCCAGTACTTC | CASSSGGEETQYF
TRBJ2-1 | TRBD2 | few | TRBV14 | TGTGCCAGCAGCCAAGATACTAGCGGGTATGGCGAGCAGTTCTTC | CASSQDTSGYGEQFF
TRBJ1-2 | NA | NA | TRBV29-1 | TGCAGCGTTGATCAGGCAGCGGGGGCAAACGGCTACACCTTC | CSVDQAAGANGYTF
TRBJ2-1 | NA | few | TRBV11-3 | TGTGCCAGCAGCCGAGACTCCTACAATGAGCAGTTCTTC | CASSRDSYNEQFF
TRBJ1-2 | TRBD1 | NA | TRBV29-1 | TGCAGCGTTGAAGAGGTCAGGGGGCGGGAAGGCTACACCTTC | CSVEEVRGREGYTF